This T cell receptor (beta chain) was identified in a study of early T cells in non-severe SARS-CoV-2 infection. The overall study: Chains stayed unpaired after sequencing of bulk RNA from unsorted whole blood.

Germline V gene data show CDR1 as LGHNA and CDR2 as YNFKEQ. Trimming took off 3 bases at V and 5 bases at J, with 19 bases between the two ends. This CDR3 has 16 amino acids. Of note for this clonotype: Its antigen is still unknown. This clone may be a read error of a much larger clone one base away.

Unique molecular identifier tags were affixed to discrete cDNA molecules. TCRdb reanalysed the 5' RACE reads using MiXCR and keeps one entry per CDR3 protein. The sample lists tens of thousands of distinct CDR3 sequences; 5% to 6.5% were seen once. Whole-study results and caveats: Using VDJdb, the matching emphasized anti-spike CD8 responses while missing private and CD4 specificities.

This receptor was taken from an adult who was a healthcare worker with PCR-confirmed SARS-CoV-2 infection or an uninfected control (not recorded which). The chain joins TRBV4-2 to TRBJ2-5, with D tentatively TRBD1 or TRBD2 (5 bases each). Sequencing input: whole blood. The CDR3 coding sequence is TGTGCCAGCAGCCATTTAGGGGTCCCAGGCGGGGAGACCCAGTACTTC. It translates to CASSHLGVPGGETQYF.